Below, 12 T cell receptor beta chains from the same sample are listed, as sequenced in a study of blood T cell repertoires in COVID-19. The method was immunoSEQ multiplex PCR; TCRdb's version includes in-frame clones alone and lacks a portion of them. The sample holds about 45,000 clones, approximately 80% seen once. The sample taken for sequencing was peripheral blood. These receptors came from a man between 65 and 85 years old with acute or convalescent COVID-19.

The J gene is TRBJ2-1, the V gene TRBV6-6; 9 nucleotides agree with TRBD2. CDR3 length: 15 amino acids. The V gene end was trimmed by 2 bases and the J gene end by 9 bases; junction bases not matched to a gene: 8. The germline CDR1 and CDR2 sequences are MNHNY and SVGAGI (reference sequence). The chain's CDR3 is CASSYPSGEFGEQFF. The CDR3, as DNA: TGTGCCAGCAGTTACCCTAGCGGGGAGTTCGGTGAGCAGTTCTTC.

The rearrangement uses TRBV25-1 and TRBJ1-2; D is unclear. The CDR3 totals 11 residues. Germline V CDR1 and CDR2: MGHDK, SYGVNS. The ends were cut back, 4 bases at V and 4 bases at J, with 4 bases in the middle. The CDR3 bases are TGTGCCAGCAGTGCTGTCTATGGCTACACCTTC. It translates to CASSAVYGYTF.

V gene TRBV5-1 combines with J gene TRBJ1-4, with 9 bases identical to TRBD1. The CDR3 is 15 residues long. Germline assignment: CDR1 SGHRS and CDR2 YFSETQ. V was pared by 3 bases and J by 8 bases, with 8 bases of the junction left unmatched. The CDR3 region is CASSSTGGPGEKLFF. CDR3 DNA: TGCGCCAGCAGCTCTACAGGGGGCCCTGGGGAAAAACTGTTTTTT.

The chain employs TRBV19 and TRBJ1-2; D is unclear. Germline CDR1 reads LNHDA; CDR2 reads SQIVND (reference sequence). V lost 5 bases and J lost 6, with 16 bases in between. The CDR3 loop spans 14 amino acids. CDR3 loop: CASSPTGRVNGYTF. The CDR3 DNA reads as TGTGCCAGTAGTCCCACCGGGCGGGTTAATGGCTACACCTTC.

This sequence joins TRBV7-8 and TRBJ2-7, with TRBD1 matching over 12 bases. This CDR3 contains 17 residues. In germline, CDR1 is SGHVS, CDR2 FQNEAQ. With 0 bases clipped from V and 6 bases from J, the junction kept 9 bases outside the gene matches. As DNA, the CDR3 is TGTGCCAGCAGCTTAGCAGGCCCCGGGACAGGGGGCCGCGAGCAGTACTTC. Protein product: CASSLAGPGTGGREQYF.

This rearrangement joins TRBV7-3 to TRBJ1-2, with 7 nucleotides matching TRBD1. The V gene end was trimmed by 8 bases and the J gene end by 1 base; junction bases not matched to a gene: 19. CDR1 is SGHTA and CDR2 is FQGTGA in the germline V gene. This CDR3 comprises 18 residues. The CDR3 DNA is TGTGCCAGCGACCCACCGAGGGGGACAGCCCTTTTTAACTATGGCTACACCTTC. Its protein product is CASDPPRGTALFNYGYTF.

V gene TRBV7-8 combines with J gene TRBJ2-2; D is perhaps TRBD2 (6 bases). Trimming shortened V by 1 base and J by 5 bases, and 14 bases separated the two germline ends. Germline CDR1 SGHVS, CDR2 FQNEAQ. The length of the CDR3 is 16 residues. This CDR3 reads CASSLDQGGGTGELFF. The CDR3, as DNA: TGTGCCAGCAGCTTAGACCAGGGAGGAGGGACCGGGGAGCTGTTTTTT. The complete variable domain, with remaining parts taken from reference TRBV7-8 and TRBJ2-2, reads GAGVSQSPRYKVAKRGQDVALRCDPISGHVSLFWYQQALGQGPEFLTYFQNEAQLDKSGLPSDRFFAERPEGSVSTLKIQRTQQEDSAVYLCASSLDQGGGTGELFFGEGSRLTVL.

The chain has TRBV5-1 and TRBJ2-1, with D uncertain. CDR3 length: 14 residues. Trimming took off 0 bases at V and 0 bases at J, with 4 bases between the two ends. Germline V gives CDR1 SGHRS, CDR2 YFSETQ. The CDR3 protein is CASSLDTSYNEQFF. CDR3 coding DNA: TGCGCCAGCAGCTTGGACACCTCCTACAATGAGCAGTTCTTC. Drawing the rest from reference TRBV5-1 and TRBJ2-1, the complete variable domain is KAGVTQTPRYLIKTRGQQVTLSCSPISGHRSVSWYQQTPGQGLQFLFEYFSETQRNKGNFPGRFSGRQFSNSRSEMNVSTLELGDSALYLCASSLDTSYNEQFFGPGTRLTVL.

The chain has TRBV5-1 and TRBJ1-1; D is unresolved. The germline gives CDR1 SGHRS, CDR2 YFSETQ. V was clipped by 0 bases and J by 0 bases, with 3 bases between them. The CDR3 extends over 13 amino acids. The CDR3 nucleotides are TGCGCCAGCAGCTTGGGTATGAACACTGAAGCTTTCTTT. Translation gives CASSLGMNTEAFF.

The chain joins TRBV6-5 to TRBJ1-5, with 11 bases matching TRBD1. V lost 6 bases, J lost 6 bases, and 7 bases stayed unmatched. There are 15 residues in the CDR3. Germline lookup yields CDR1 MNHEY and CDR2 SVGAGI. CDR3 protein: CASRAGQGAGQPQHF. The CDR3 bases are TGTGCCAGCAGGGCAGGACAGGGGGCGGGTCAGCCCCAGCATTTT.

The chain employs TRBV5-1 and TRBJ1-3, with D unresolved. The length of the CDR3 is 14 residues. The germline CDR1 and CDR2 sequences are SGHRS and YFSETQ. V was shortened by 3 bases and J by 3 bases, with 10 bases between the two germline ends. This chain's CDR3 is CASSSGEGGNTIYF. As DNA, the CDR3 is TGCGCCAGCAGCTCCGGCGAGGGTGGAAACACCATATATTTT.

The rearrangement joins TRBV18 to TRBJ1-3, with TRBD1 matching over 12 bases. Germline V lookup: CDR1 KGHSH, CDR2 LQKENI. This CDR3 is 18 amino acids long. Unmatched junction bases numbered 7, after V lost 2 bases and J lost 2 bases. DNA for the CDR3: TGTGCCAGCTCACCATGGGACAGGGGGCTTCACACTGGAAACACCATATATTTT. This encodes CASSPWDRGLHTGNTIYF.